The sequence of this T cell receptor beta chain was determined in a study of cytomegalovirus exposure and HLA in healthy donors. Only in-frame clones appear in the TCRdb table, and some are missing; sequencing was by immunoSEQ multiplex PCR. This table holds 95,000 to 150,000 clones, approximately 88% found once. Points on this clone: Its antigen remains unidentified.

This CDR3 is 13 amino acids long. Per germline, CDR1 LNHDA and CDR2 SQIVND (reference sequence). Trimming left V 8 bases short and J 9 bases short, with 17 bases between. The study's findings and limits: The finding came from a later analysis; first-cohort TCR clusters tended to co-occur in the 110 or so validation repertoires.

The material sequenced was PBMCs. The chain uses TRBV19 and TRBJ2-1; D possibly corresponds to TRBD2 (6 bases). The receptor's source is a woman between 18 and 29 years old in good health and CMV-seronegative. This CDR3 reads CASSWAGTSEQFF. CDR3 sequence (DNA): TGTGCCAGTTCCTGGGCGGGAACTAGTGAGCAGTTCTTC. Using reference TRBV19 and TRBJ2-1 for the parts outside the CDR3, the full variable domain is DGGITQSPKYLFRKEGQNVTLSCEQNLNHDAMYWYRQDPGQGLRLIYYSQIVNDFQKGDIAEGYSVSREKKESFPLTVTSAQKNPTAFYLCASSWAGTSEQFFGPGTRLTVL.